This T cell receptor beta chain was identified in a study of T cell responses to AZD1222 COVID-19 vaccine. Trimming cost V 7 bases and J 5 bases, with 9 bases left between them. Germline CDR1 and CDR2: SGDLS and YYNGEE. This CDR3 contains 11 residues. Study results and caveats: The number of AZD1222 recipients seropositive at baseline was only five or six. Donors skewed white British and female; clonal diversity was possibly underestimated. Spike-wide coverage was observed for vaccine-associated CD4 TCRs, with dominant responses at 160-218 and 743-854. Repertoires were collected only later (after the peak T cell response had occurred).

The table came from immunoSEQ multiplex PCR; TCRdb's copy has only in-frame clones and leaves some out. The table lists under 200,000 clones, approximately 91% of them singletons. About this clone itself: The antigen remains unidentified.

This TCR derives from an adult in good health. The chain uses TRBV9 and TRBJ1-1, with TRBD1 as a possible D gene (5 bases). Sequences were derived from peripheral blood, sampled on day 0 of AZD1222 vaccination. CDR3 amino acids: CASGRGTEAFF. The CDR3 DNA is TGTGCCAGCGGGCGGGGGACTGAAGCTTTCTTT.